Listed here are 7 T cell receptor beta chains from one sample, sequenced in a study of beta chain features in type 1 diabetes. Points from the study as a whole: TCRB CDR3 length was moderately but significantly reduced in all four CD4+ subsets of Type 1 diabetes patients.

Expressed TCRB transcripts got sequenced, as all isolated RNA was reverse transcribed. TCRdb keeps only in-frame clones here, not all; method: immunoSEQ multiplex PCR. The table records 300,000 or so clones, roughly 13% of them present only once. For these TCRs, the target antigens are not known. Source material: naive CD4+ T cells from blood. These receptors were collected from a man aged 25 to 40 with type 1 diabetes.

This clone was observed a few times. This chain connects TRBV19 to TRBJ2-1, with 11 bases fitting TRBD2. From germline, CDR1 is LNHDA and CDR2 SQIVND (reference sequence). The junction had 3 bases not matched to a gene; V was cut back by 3 bases and J by 2 bases. This CDR3 contains 16 residues. The DNA for the CDR3 is TGTGCCAGTAGTATCCAACTAGCGGGAGCCTACAATGAGCAGTTCTTC. It yields the protein CASSIQLAGAYNEQFF.

The rearrangement joins TRBV11-2 to TRBJ2-7, with TRBD2 as a possible D gene (5 bases). CDR1 is SGHAT and CDR2 is FQNNGV in the germline V gene. This CDR3 has 15 residues. V was trimmed by 0 bases and J by 1 base, leaving 10 bases between them. CDR3 bases: TGTGCCAGCAGCTTAGATTTGGGGAGATCCTACGAGCAGTACTTC. Amino acid sequence: CASSLDLGRSYEQYF.

The chain combines TRBV7-8 with TRBJ2-3, with TRBD1 matching over 7 bases. The CDR3 has 15 residues. With V trimmed by 5 bases and J by 2 bases, 7 bases remained unmatched. The germline gives CDR1 SGHVS, CDR2 FQNEAQ. Here the CDR3 reads CASSVRQGITDTQYF. The CDR3 DNA follows: TGTGCCAGCAGCGTTCGACAGGGAATCACAGATACGCAGTATTTT.

This clone was recorded a few times. The rearrangement uses TRBV18 and TRBJ2-7; 7 nucleotides line up with TRBD1. The CDR3 contains 14 residues. Germline CDR1 KGHSH, CDR2 LQKENI. V was clipped by 8 bases and J by 5 bases; unmatched bases: 12. The CDR3 loop is CASTGQTSLHEQYF. CDR3 sequence (DNA): TGTGCCAGCACGGGACAGACCTCTCTACACGAGCAGTACTTC.

The table lists this clone with a few counts. This chain links TRBV18 with TRBJ2-7; 8 bases line up with TRBD1. Germline V gives CDR1 KGHSH, CDR2 LQKENI. The junction had 7 bases not matched to a gene; V was cut back by 1 base and J by 5 bases. The CDR3 loop spans 15 amino acids. In DNA form, the CDR3 reads TGTGCCAGCTCACCACGGACAGGGAATAACGACGAGCAGTACTTC. Its protein is CASSPRTGNNDEQYF.

This clone came up a few times. The V call is TRBV20-1, the J call TRBJ2-5; D not certain. The length of the CDR3 is 10 residues. Germline assignment: CDR1 DFQATT and CDR2 SNEGSKA (reference sequence). The CDR3 coding sequence is TGCAGGACACGAAAAGAGACCCAGTACTTC. Encoded protein: CRTRKETQYF.

The J gene is TRBJ2-7, the V gene TRBV28, with TRBD2 identical over 7 bases. Germline CDR1 is MDHEN and CDR2 is SYDVKM. V shed 6 bases, J shed 0 bases, and the junction held 5 bases outside the gene matches. This CDR3 region has 14 residues. The CDR3 sequence: CASRASGGSYEQYF. CDR3 sequence (DNA): TGTGCCAGCAGGGCTAGCGGTGGCTCCTACGAGCAGTACTTC. The variable domain in full, with the rest retrieved from reference TRBV28 and TRBJ2-7, is DVKVTQSSRYLVKRTGEKVFLECVQDMDHENMFWYRQDPGLGLRLIYFSYDVKMKEKGDIPEGYSVSREKKERFSLILESASTNQTSMYLCASRASGGSYEQYFGPGTRLTVT.